The 13 T cell receptor beta chains reported below all come from one sample, sequenced in a study of beta chain features in type 1 diabetes. Reverse transcription of all isolated RNA meant that expressed TCRB transcripts were sequenced. Data came from immunoSEQ multiplex PCR; TCRdb stores just in-frame clones and leaves some out. The sample records about 620,000 clones, roughly a sixth being singletons. Sequencing used naive CD4+ T cells from blood. The receptors originated from a young man in good health.

This clone was picked up a small number of times. The chain carries TRBV4-3 and TRBJ2-7; D perhaps matches TRBD2 (7 bases). CDR3 length: 17 residues. V was trimmed by 1 base and J by 3 bases, leaving 19 bases between them. Germline CDR1 LGHNA, CDR2 YSLEER. The chain's CDR3 is CASSQGGGLKPHYEQYF. DNA of the CDR3: TGCGCCAGCAGCCAAGGGGGGGGCTTGAAACCTCACTACGAGCAGTACTTC.

V usage is TRBV7-9 and J usage is TRBJ1-1, with D perhaps TRBD1 (6 bases). V lost 5 bases and J 2 bases, leaving 12 bases between the germline ends. Germline V gene lookup returns CDR1 SEHNR and CDR2 FQNEAQ (reference sequence). The CDR3 loop spans 14 amino acids. The CDR3 sequence: CASSLQGLNTEAFF. For the CDR3, the DNA is TGTGCCAGCAGCCTCCAGGGGTTAAACACTGAAGCTTTCTTT.

This clone turned up a few times. This sequence joins TRBV18 and TRBJ2-1; D uncertain. The CDR3 has 14 residues. Germline lookup yields CDR1 KGHSH and CDR2 LQKENI. V was cut by 0 bases and J by 7 bases, with 10 bases left in between. The CDR3 bases are TGTGCCAGCTCACCACCGAAGACGACGAATGAGCAGTTCTTC. This sequence encodes CASSPPKTTNEQFF.

This clone was seen a handful of times. V gene TRBV15 combines with J gene TRBJ2-1; tentative D call: TRBD2 (7 bases). The CDR3 sequence is 16 residues long. V lost 0 bases, J lost 6 bases, and 15 bases lay in between. CDR1 is LNHNV, CDR2 YYDKDF, per germline (reference sequence). The CDR3 is CATSRDLAGASNEQFF. The CDR3 DNA is TGTGCCACCAGCAGAGATCTTGCGGGGGCATCCAATGAGCAGTTCTTC.

This clone was recorded a few times. This chain joins TRBV7-7 and TRBJ2-1; unclear D gene. V was trimmed by 1 base and J by 10 bases, leaving 8 bases between them. The CDR3 sequence is 12 residues long. Germline CDR1 is SSHAT and CDR2 is FNYEAQ (reference sequence). CDR3 coding DNA: TGTGCCAGCAGCTTAGTGTTGGGCGAGCAGTTCTTC. Its translation: CASSLVLGEQFF. Filled out from reference TRBV7-7 and TRBJ2-1, the complete variable domain reads GAGVSQSPRYKVTKRGQDVTLRCDPISSHATLYWYQQALGQGPEFLTYFNYEAQPDKSGLPSDRFSAERPEGSISTLTIQRTEQRDSAMYRCASSLVLGEQFFGPGTRLTVL.

This clone was observed a handful of times. The CDR3 region is CAWITGYEQYF. In DNA, the CDR3 is TGTGCCTGGATTACAGGGTACGAGCAGTACTTC. The chain joins TRBV30 to TRBJ2-7; possible D gene TRBD1, 6 bases. Germline assignment: CDR1 GTSNPN and CDR2 SVGIG (reference sequence). The germline V and J ends were trimmed by 4 bases and 4 bases, with 8 bases remaining between them. This CDR3 region has 11 residues. The full variable domain, with the rest looked up from reference TRBV30 and TRBJ2-7, is SQTIHQWPATLVQPVGSPLSLECTVEGTSNPNLYWYRQAAGRGLQLLFYSVGIGQISSEVPQNLSASRPQDRQFILSSKKLLLSDSGFYLCAWITGYEQYFGPGTRLTVT.

This clone was seen only a few times. The chain employs TRBV10-3 and TRBJ2-1; D ambiguous. V was pared by 8 bases and J by 10 bases, with 15 bases between. The germline gives CDR1 ENHRY, CDR2 SYGVKD. This CDR3 has 12 residues. The CDR3 loop is CAISMPWGEQFF. Here the CDR3 DNA reads TGTGCCATCTCGATGCCCTGGGGAGAGCAGTTCTTC.

The rearrangement links TRBV5-1 to TRBJ1-2; weak D call: TRBD1 (5 bases). CDR1 is SGHRS, CDR2 YFSETQ, per germline. The CDR3 runs to 16 residues. V lost 4 bases and J 6 bases, leaving 22 bases between the germline ends. The CDR3 nucleotides read TGCGCCAGCAGCAAGGGACCGGAGCGGAGTATGGATGGCTACACCTTC. This sequence encodes CASSKGPERSMDGYTF.

A single count supports this clone. The rearrangement uses TRBV7-6 and TRBJ2-3; D is unresolved. This CDR3 comprises 13 residues. Germline lookup yields CDR1 SGHVS and CDR2 FNYEAQ. The V end lost 1 base, the J end lost 6 bases, and 8 bases lay between the germline ends. The CDR3 protein is CASSLVGPDTQYF. The DNA for the CDR3 is TGTGCCAGCAGCTTAGTTGGGCCTGATACGCAGTATTTT.

This clone was seen only a few times. The genes are TRBV5-1 and TRBJ2-5, with TRBD1 as a possible D gene (5 bases). With 4 bases removed from V and 5 bases from J, the gap between germline ends came to 18 bases. CDR1 SGHRS and CDR2 YFSETQ come from the germline V gene. There are 15 residues in the CDR3. The CDR3 here is CASSPLAGKHETQYF. For the CDR3, the DNA is TGCGCCAGCAGCCCGCTGGCAGGGAAGCATGAGACCCAGTACTTC.

J is TRBJ2-1 and V is TRBV9; 9 bases fit TRBD2. The V gene's germline CDR1 is SGDLS and CDR2 YYNGEE. CDR3 length: 19 residues. V was clipped by 3 bases and J by 6 bases; unmatched bases: 19. This chain's CDR3 is CASSGNPTFGSGSINEQFF. The DNA for the CDR3 is TGTGCCAGCAGCGGAAACCCCACATTTGGTAGCGGGAGTATCAATGAGCAGTTCTTC.

This clone turned up a few times. This rearrangement joins TRBV21-1 to TRBJ2-4; TRBD2, as called in the table, went unchecked against the DNA. TRBV21-1 is designated a pseudogene. CDR3 length equals 15 residues. DNA for the CDR3: TGTGCCAGCAGCAAAGTGACTAGCGACAAAAACATTCAGTACTTC. Encoded protein: CASSKVTSDKNIQYF.

This clone appeared a few times. The chain uses TRBV28 and TRBJ1-1; no firm D call. Trimming left V 6 bases short and J 0 bases short, with 11 bases between. There are 14 residues in the CDR3. Germline V gene sequence: CDR1 MDHEN, CDR2 SYDVKM. The CDR3: CASRHLVVNTEAFF. The CDR3 nucleotides read TGTGCCAGCAGACACCTGGTCGTGAACACTGAAGCTTTCTTT.